Listed below are T cell receptor beta chains from one sample, sequenced in a study of T-cell reconstitution after alpha-beta-depleted transplantation in children. TCRdb reprocessed the PCR reads via MiXCR and lists one record per CDR3 protein. Of a few hundred thousand distinct CDR3 sequences in the sample, approximately 6.9% are singletons; the top ten hold more than 5.5%. Sequencing was performed on PBMCs, taken before TCRalphabeta/CD19-depleted stem cell transplant. The receptor source for this set is a boy between 2 and 10 years old with acute lymphoblastic leukemia, due to receive a stem cell transplant. Both conserved end residues are part of each CDR3. Fields, in order: clone size, V gene, J gene, D gene, CDR3 length, CDR3 protein, CDR3 DNA. A D gene is named only where the DNA matches it firmly. Part of the rows lack a size; the others show once, few, many or a class for expanded clones.

clone size: many; V gene: TRBV20-1; J gene: TRBJ2-3; D gene: TRBD2; CDR3 length: 14; CDR3 protein: CSAPLAGGTDTQYF; CDR3 DNA: TGCAGTGCGCCTCTAGCGGGCGGGACAGATACGCAGTATTTT
clone size: once; V gene: TRBV5-1; J gene: TRBJ1-2; D gene: TRBD1; CDR3 length: 13; CDR3 protein: CASSYSGGDGYTF; CDR3 DNA: TGCGCCAGCAGCTATTCAGGGGGCGATGGCTACACCTTC
clone size: NA; V gene: TRBV6-5; J gene: TRBJ2-1; D gene: TRBD2; CDR3 length: 16; CDR3 protein: CASSYWAGGPYNEQFF; CDR3 DNA: TGTGCCAGCAGTTATTGGGCGGGAGGGCCGTACAATGAGCAGTTCTTC
clone size: many; V gene: TRBV29-1; J gene: TRBJ2-1; D gene: TRBD2; CDR3 length: 15; CDR3 protein: CSVEGYRGGLGEQFF; CDR3 DNA: TGCAGCGTTGAAGGGTATCGGGGGGGCCTTGGTGAGCAGTTCTTC
clone size: many; V gene: TRBV6-1; J gene: TRBJ2-5; D gene: TRBD2; CDR3 length: 16; CDR3 protein: CASRTLGTSGQETQYF; CDR3 DNA: TGTGCCAGCAGGACCTTAGGGACTAGCGGCCAAGAGACCCAGTACTTC
clone size: few; V gene: TRBV11-2; J gene: TRBJ2-7; D gene: NA; CDR3 length: 12; CDR3 protein: CASRDPSYEQYF; CDR3 DNA: TGTGCCAGCAGGGATCCCTCCTACGAGCAGTACTTC
clone size: many; V gene: TRBV28; J gene: TRBJ2-1; D gene: TRBD2; CDR3 length: 14; CDR3 protein: CASYRAGGKNEQFF; CDR3 DNA: TGTGCCAGCTACCGAGCGGGAGGGAAAAATGAGCAGTTCTTC
clone size: NA; V gene: TRBV6-1; J gene: TRBJ2-1; D gene: TRBD2; CDR3 length: 20; CDR3 protein: CASSEDILGLAGYFYNEQFF; CDR3 DNA: TGTGCCAGCAGTGAAGACATATTGGGACTAGCGGGGTACTTTTACAATGAGCAGTTCTTC
clone size: many; V gene: TRBV28; J gene: TRBJ1-4; D gene: NA; CDR3 length: 13; CDR3 protein: CASGGATNEKLFF; CDR3 DNA: TGTGCCAGCGGAGGGGCAACTAATGAAAAACTGTTTTTT
clone size: many; V gene: TRBV5-6; J gene: TRBJ2-1; D gene: TRBD1; CDR3 length: 13; CDR3 protein: CASSPWDSREQFF; CDR3 DNA: TGTGCCAGCAGCCCCTGGGACAGCCGGGAGCAGTTCTTC
clone size: once; V gene: TRBV24-1; J gene: TRBJ2-3; D gene: NA; CDR3 length: 12; CDR3 protein: CATSVGRDTQYF; CDR3 DNA: TGTGCCACCAGTGTCGGGAGAGATACGCAGTATTTT
clone size: few; V gene: TRBV2; J gene: TRBJ1-2; D gene: NA; CDR3 length: 14; CDR3 protein: CASRAGRQGGGYTF; CDR3 DNA: TGTGCCAGCAGAGCAGGAAGGCAGGGAGGTGGCTACACCTTC
clone size: many; V gene: TRBV5-6; J gene: TRBJ2-3; D gene: TRBD2; CDR3 length: 13; CDR3 protein: CASSRGVADTQYF; CDR3 DNA: TGTGCCAGCAGTCGGGGGGTCGCAGATACGCAGTATTTT
clone size: many; V gene: TRBV7-2; J gene: TRBJ2-1; D gene: NA; CDR3 length: 13; CDR3 protein: CASSYSLGNEQFF; CDR3 DNA: TGTGCCAGCAGCTACTCACTGGGGAATGAGCAGTTCTTC
clone size: many; V gene: TRBV10-3; J gene: TRBJ2-7; D gene: TRBD2; CDR3 length: 16; CDR3 protein: CAISLTLSGGSGEQYF; CDR3 DNA: TGTGCCATCAGCCTGACCCTGAGCGGGGGGTCGGGGGAGCAGTACTTC
clone size: NA; V gene: TRBV6-5; J gene: TRBJ1-2; D gene: NA; CDR3 length: 15; CDR3 protein: CASSYSATMLYGYTF; CDR3 DNA: TGTGCCAGCAGTTACTCGGCGACAATGCTGTACGGCTACACCTTC
clone size: few; V gene: TRBV28; J gene: TRBJ2-3; D gene: NA; CDR3 length: 13; CDR3 protein: CASSRRFQDTQYF; CDR3 DNA: TGTGCCAGCAGCCGGCGGTTTCAGGATACGCAGTATTTT
clone size: few; V gene: TRBV19; J gene: TRBJ2-6; D gene: NA; CDR3 length: 16; CDR3 protein: CASIQQGTSGANVLTF; CDR3 DNA: TGTGCCAGCATTCAACAGGGCACCTCTGGGGCCAACGTCCTGACTTTC
clone size: many; V gene: TRBV29-1; J gene: TRBJ2-1; D gene: TRBD1; CDR3 length: 15; CDR3 protein: CSVGPGQSSYNEQFF; CDR3 DNA: TGCAGCGTTGGGCCGGGACAGAGCTCCTACAATGAGCAGTTCTTC
clone size: few; V gene: TRBV5-1; J gene: TRBJ2-2; D gene: NA; CDR3 length: 16; CDR3 protein: CASSFGGNTNTGELFF; CDR3 DNA: TGCGCCAGCAGCTTTGGCGGGAATACGAACACCGGGGAGCTGTTTTTT
clone size: many; V gene: TRBV6-4; J gene: TRBJ2-3; D gene: TRBD1; CDR3 length: 15; CDR3 protein: CASSDSEPGQGSVYF; CDR3 DNA: TGTGCCAGCAGTGACTCTGAACCGGGACAGGGTTCGGTATATTTT
clone size: many; V gene: TRBV18; J gene: TRBJ2-1; D gene: NA; CDR3 length: 15; CDR3 protein: CASSPWGIAYNEQFF; CDR3 DNA: TGTGCCAGCTCACCATGGGGGATAGCTTACAATGAGCAGTTCTTC
clone size: many; V gene: TRBV6-2/TRBV6-3; J gene: TRBJ2-1; D gene: TRBD2; CDR3 length: 15; CDR3 protein: CASSSTSGAHNEQFF; CDR3 DNA: TGTGCCAGCAGTAGCACTAGCGGGGCCCACAATGAGCAGTTCTTC
clone size: many; V gene: TRBV12-3/TRBV12-4; J gene: TRBJ2-3; D gene: NA; CDR3 length: 15; CDR3 protein: CASSLDSRGSDTQYF; CDR3 DNA: TGTGCCAGCAGCCTGGATAGTAGGGGCTCAGATACGCAGTATTTT
clone size: NA; V gene: TRBV29-1; J gene: TRBJ1-3; D gene: NA; CDR3 length: 14; CDR3 protein: CSVGLGFYGNTIYF; CDR3 DNA: TGCAGCGTTGGTCTCGGATTCTATGGAAACACCATATATTTT
clone size: many; V gene: TRBV10-2; J gene: TRBJ1-4; D gene: TRBD1; CDR3 length: 14; CDR3 protein: CASSEAGGKSELFF; CDR3 DNA: TGCGCCAGCAGTGAGGCAGGGGGTAAAAGTGAACTGTTTTTT
clone size: many; V gene: TRBV20-1; J gene: TRBJ2-3; D gene: TRBD2; CDR3 length: 15; CDR3 protein: CSAGGGLAGTDTQYF; CDR3 DNA: TGCAGTGCTGGGGGCGGACTAGCGGGCACAGATACGCAGTATTTT
clone size: many; V gene: TRBV11-2; J gene: TRBJ1-1; D gene: NA; CDR3 length: 14; CDR3 protein: CASSQTTGYTEAFF; CDR3 DNA: TGTGCCAGCAGCCAAACGACGGGGTACACTGAAGCTTTCTTT
clone size: NA; V gene: TRBV6-4; J gene: TRBJ2-1; D gene: TRBD2; CDR3 length: 15; CDR3 protein: CASRSTSGDYNEQFF; CDR3 DNA: TGTGCCAGCAGATCTACTAGCGGGGACTACAATGAGCAGTTCTTC
clone size: many; V gene: TRBV3-1; J gene: TRBJ2-7; D gene: NA; CDR3 length: 14; CDR3 protein: CASSPGTFSYEQYF; CDR3 DNA: TGTGCCAGCAGCCCCGGGACATTCTCCTACGAGCAGTACTTC
clone size: many; V gene: TRBV27; J gene: TRBJ1-1; D gene: NA; CDR3 length: 15; CDR3 protein: CASSKQGDRNTEAFF; CDR3 DNA: TGTGCCAGCAGCAAGCAGGGTGACAGGAACACTGAAGCTTTCTTT
clone size: few; V gene: TRBV7-9; J gene: TRBJ2-3; D gene: TRBD2; CDR3 length: 14; CDR3 protein: CASSPSGKEDTQYF; CDR3 DNA: TGTGCCAGCAGCCCTAGCGGGAAGGAAGATACGCAGTATTTT
clone size: NA; V gene: TRBV7-9; J gene: TRBJ2-7; D gene: TRBD1; CDR3 length: 17; CDR3 protein: CASSLGYPGQATYEQYF; CDR3 DNA: TGTGCCAGCAGCTTAGGCTACCCAGGACAGGCCACCTACGAGCAGTACTTC
clone size: many; V gene: TRBV28; J gene: TRBJ2-5; D gene: NA; CDR3 length: 11; CDR3 protein: CASGGPETQYF; CDR3 DNA: TGTGCCAGCGGGGGGCCGGAGACCCAGTACTTC
clone size: many; V gene: TRBV12-3/TRBV12-4; J gene: TRBJ2-7; D gene: TRBD1; CDR3 length: 18; CDR3 protein: CASTLLSGGRTGVGEQYF; CDR3 DNA: TGTGCCAGCACCCTCTTGAGTGGCGGCAGGACAGGGGTGGGCGAGCAGTACTTC